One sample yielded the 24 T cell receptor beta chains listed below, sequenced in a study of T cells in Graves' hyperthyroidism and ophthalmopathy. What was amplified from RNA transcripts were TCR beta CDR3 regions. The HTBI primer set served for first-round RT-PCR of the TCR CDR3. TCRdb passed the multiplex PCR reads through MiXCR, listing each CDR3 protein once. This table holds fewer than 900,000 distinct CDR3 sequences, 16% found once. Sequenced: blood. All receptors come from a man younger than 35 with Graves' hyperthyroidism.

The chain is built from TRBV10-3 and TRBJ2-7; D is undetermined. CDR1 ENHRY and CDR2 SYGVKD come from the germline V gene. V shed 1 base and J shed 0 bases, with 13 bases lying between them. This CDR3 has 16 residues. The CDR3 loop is CAISELKGLSSYEQYF. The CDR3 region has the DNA TGTGCCATCAGTGAGTTGAAAGGGCTTAGCTCCTACGAGCAGTACTTC.

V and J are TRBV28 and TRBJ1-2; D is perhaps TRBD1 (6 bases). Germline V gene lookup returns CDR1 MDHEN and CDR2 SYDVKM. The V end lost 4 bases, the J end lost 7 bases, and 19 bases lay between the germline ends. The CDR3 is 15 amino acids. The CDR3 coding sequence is TGTGCCAGCAGTTCATTATCAGCAGGGGCCGGTGGCTACACCTTC. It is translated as CASSSLSAGAGGYTF.

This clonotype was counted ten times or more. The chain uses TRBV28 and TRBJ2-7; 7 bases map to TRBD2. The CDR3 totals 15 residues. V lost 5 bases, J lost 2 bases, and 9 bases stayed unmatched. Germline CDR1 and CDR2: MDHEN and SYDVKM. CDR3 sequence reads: CASSGGGADPYEQYF. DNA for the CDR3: TGTGCCAGCAGTGGGGGAGGGGCGGACCCCTACGAGCAGTACTTC.

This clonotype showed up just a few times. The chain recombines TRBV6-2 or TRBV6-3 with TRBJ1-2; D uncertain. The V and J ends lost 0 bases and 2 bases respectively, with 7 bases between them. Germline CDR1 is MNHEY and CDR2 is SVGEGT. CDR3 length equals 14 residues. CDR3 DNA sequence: TGTGCCAGCAGTTACTCCATGGGGAACTATGGCTACACCTTC. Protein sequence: CASSYSMGNYGYTF.

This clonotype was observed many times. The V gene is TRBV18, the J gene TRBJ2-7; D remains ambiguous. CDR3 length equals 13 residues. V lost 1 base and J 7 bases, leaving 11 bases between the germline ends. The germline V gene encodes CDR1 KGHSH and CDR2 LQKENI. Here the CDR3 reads CASSPRLAEEQYF. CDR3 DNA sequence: TGTGCCAGCTCACCACGGTTGGCAGAAGAGCAGTACTTC.

CDR3 coding DNA: TGTGCCAGCAGCCACCGGGACACCAACACCGGGGAGCTGTTTTTT. Protein sequence: CASSHRDTNTGELFF. The gene calls are TRBV5-6 and TRBJ2-2; D possibly corresponds to TRBD1 (6 bases). CDR1 and CDR2 (germline): SGHDT, YYEEEE. With 4 bases removed from V and 2 bases from J, the gap between germline ends came to 12 bases. The length of the CDR3 is 15 residues.

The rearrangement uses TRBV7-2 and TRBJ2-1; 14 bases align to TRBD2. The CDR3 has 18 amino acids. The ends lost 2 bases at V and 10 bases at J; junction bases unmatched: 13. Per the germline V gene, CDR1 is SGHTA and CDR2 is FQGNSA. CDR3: CASSLTAGTSGSRDEQFF. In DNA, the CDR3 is TGTGCCAGCAGCTTAACCGCTGGGACTAGCGGGAGCCGGGACGAGCAGTTCTTC.

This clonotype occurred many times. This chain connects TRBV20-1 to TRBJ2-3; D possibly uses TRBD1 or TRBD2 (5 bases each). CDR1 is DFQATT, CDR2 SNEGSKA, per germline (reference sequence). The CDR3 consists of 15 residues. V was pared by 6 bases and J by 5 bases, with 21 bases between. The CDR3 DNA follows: TGCAGTGCAAGGCCCCTTGACAGTGGACTAGATACGCAGTATTTT. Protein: CSARPLDSGLDTQYF.

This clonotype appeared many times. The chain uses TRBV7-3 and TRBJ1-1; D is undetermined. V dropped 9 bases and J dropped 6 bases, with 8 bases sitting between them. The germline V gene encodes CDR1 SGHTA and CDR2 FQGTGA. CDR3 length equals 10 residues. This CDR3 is CARSDPEAFF. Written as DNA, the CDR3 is TGTGCCAGGTCTGACCCTGAAGCTTTCTTT.

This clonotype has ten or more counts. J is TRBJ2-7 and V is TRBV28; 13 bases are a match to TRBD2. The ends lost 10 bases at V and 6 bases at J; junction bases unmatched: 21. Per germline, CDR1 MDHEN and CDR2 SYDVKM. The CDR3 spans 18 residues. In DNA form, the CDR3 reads TGTGCCACCAGCCTTCCGGGACTAGCGGGGCTATCTATCGGCGAGCAGTACTTC. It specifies CATSLPGLAGLSIGEQYF.

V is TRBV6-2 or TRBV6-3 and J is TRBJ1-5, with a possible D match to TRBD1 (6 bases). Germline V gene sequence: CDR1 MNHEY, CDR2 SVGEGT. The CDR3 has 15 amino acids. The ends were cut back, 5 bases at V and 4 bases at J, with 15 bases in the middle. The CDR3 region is CASSGRGGRNQPQHF. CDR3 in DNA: TGTGCCAGCAGTGGGAGAGGGGGGCGTAATCAGCCCCAGCATTTT.

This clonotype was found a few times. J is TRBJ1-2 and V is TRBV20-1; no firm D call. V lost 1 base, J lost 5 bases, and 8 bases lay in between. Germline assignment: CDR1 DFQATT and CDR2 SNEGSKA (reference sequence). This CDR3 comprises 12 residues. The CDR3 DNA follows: TGCAGTGCTAGAGTTTCGGGATATGGCTACACCTTC. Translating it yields CSARVSGYGYTF.

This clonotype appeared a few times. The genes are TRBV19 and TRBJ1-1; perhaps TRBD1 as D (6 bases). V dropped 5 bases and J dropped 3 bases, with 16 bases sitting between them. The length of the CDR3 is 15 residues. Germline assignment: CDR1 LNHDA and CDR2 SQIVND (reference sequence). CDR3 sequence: CASSASTGSDTEAFF. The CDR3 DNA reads TGTGCCAGTAGTGCGTCAACAGGGTCGGACACTGAAGCTTTCTTT.

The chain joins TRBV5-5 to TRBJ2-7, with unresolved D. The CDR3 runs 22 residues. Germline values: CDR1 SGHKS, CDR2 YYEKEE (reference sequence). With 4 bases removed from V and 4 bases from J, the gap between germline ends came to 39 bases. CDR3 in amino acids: CASSQNLPLGYVGYELGYEQYF. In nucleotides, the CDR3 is TGTGCCAGCAGCCAAAACCTCCCTTTGGGCTACGTGGGTTATGAGTTGGGTTACGAGCAGTACTTC.

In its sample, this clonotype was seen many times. The CDR3 nucleotides are TGTGCCAGCAGACTAACAGGCCGACTAGCGGGCAATGAGCAGTTCTTC. As protein: CASRLTGRLAGNEQFF. This rearrangement joins TRBV28 to TRBJ2-1; TRBD2 agrees at 10 bases. Germline CDR1 and CDR2: MDHEN and SYDVKM. The CDR3 is 16 residues long. With 6 bases clipped from V and 6 bases from J, the junction kept 11 bases outside the gene matches.

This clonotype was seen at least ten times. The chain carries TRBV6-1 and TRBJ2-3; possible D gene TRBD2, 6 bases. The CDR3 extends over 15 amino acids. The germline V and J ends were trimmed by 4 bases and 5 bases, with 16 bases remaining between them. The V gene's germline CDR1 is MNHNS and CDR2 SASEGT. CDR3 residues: CASSVTRSYLDTQYF. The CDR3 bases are TGTGCCAGCAGTGTGACTAGAAGTTACCTAGATACGCAGTATTTT.

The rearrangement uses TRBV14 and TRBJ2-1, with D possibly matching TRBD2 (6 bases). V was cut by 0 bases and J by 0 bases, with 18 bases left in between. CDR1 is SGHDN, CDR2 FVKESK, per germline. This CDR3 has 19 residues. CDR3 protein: CASSQDPGTGVPSYNEQFF. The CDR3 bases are TGTGCCAGCAGCCAAGATCCGGGTACGGGGGTTCCCTCCTACAATGAGCAGTTCTTC.

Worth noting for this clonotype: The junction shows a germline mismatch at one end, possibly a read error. In DNA, the CDR3 is TGTGCCGGCAGACCACTAGCGGGAGTGGCTAACACCGGGGAGCTGTTTTTT. Translation: CAGRPLAGVANTGELFF. The J gene is TRBJ2-2, the V gene TRBV28; 11 bases are a match to TRBD2. In germline, CDR1 is MDHEN, CDR2 SYDVKM. The CDR3 is made up of 17 amino acids.

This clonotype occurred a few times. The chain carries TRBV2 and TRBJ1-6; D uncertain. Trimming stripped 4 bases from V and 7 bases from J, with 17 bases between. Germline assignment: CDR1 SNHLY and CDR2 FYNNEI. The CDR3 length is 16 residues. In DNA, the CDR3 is TGTGCCAGCAGTGGTGTAGGGTGGTCCTCCAATTCACCCCTCCACTTT. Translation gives CASSGVGWSSNSPLHF.

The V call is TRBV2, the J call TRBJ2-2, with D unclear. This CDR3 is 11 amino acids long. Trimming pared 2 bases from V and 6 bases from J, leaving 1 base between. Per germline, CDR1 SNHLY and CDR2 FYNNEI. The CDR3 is CASSEPGELFF. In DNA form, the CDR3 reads TGTGCCAGCAGTGAACCCGGGGAGCTGTTTTTT.

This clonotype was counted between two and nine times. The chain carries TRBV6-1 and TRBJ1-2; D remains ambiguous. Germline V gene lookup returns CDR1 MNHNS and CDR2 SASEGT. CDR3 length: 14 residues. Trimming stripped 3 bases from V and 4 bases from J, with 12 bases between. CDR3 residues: CASSELGIGYGYTF. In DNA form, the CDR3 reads TGTGCCAGCAGTGAGTTAGGGATCGGCTATGGCTACACCTTC.

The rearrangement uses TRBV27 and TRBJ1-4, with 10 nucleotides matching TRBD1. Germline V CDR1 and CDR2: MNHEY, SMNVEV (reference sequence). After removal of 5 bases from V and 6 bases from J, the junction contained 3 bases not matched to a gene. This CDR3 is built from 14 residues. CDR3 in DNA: TGTGCCAGCAGTCGGACAGGGGGATATGAAAAACTGTTTTTT. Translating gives CASSRTGGYEKLFF. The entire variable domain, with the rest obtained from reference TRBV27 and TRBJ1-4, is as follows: EAQVTQNPRYLITVTGKKLTVTCSQNMNHEYMSWYRQDPGLGLRQIYYSMNVEVTDKGDVPEGYKVSRKEKRNFPLILESPSPNQTSLYFCASSRTGGYEKLFFGSGTQLSVL.

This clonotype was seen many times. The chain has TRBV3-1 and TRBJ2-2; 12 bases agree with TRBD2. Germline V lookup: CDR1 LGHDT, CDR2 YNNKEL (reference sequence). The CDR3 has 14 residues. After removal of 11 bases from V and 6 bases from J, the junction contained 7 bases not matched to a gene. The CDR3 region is CAGSTSGSAGELFF. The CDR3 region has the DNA TGTGCCGGATCGACTAGCGGGAGTGCCGGGGAGCTGTTTTTT.

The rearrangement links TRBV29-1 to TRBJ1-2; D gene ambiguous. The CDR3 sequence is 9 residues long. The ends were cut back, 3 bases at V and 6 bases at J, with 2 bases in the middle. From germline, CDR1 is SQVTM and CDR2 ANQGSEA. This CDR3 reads CSVDDGYTF. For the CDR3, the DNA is TGCAGCGTTGATGATGGCTACACCTTC.